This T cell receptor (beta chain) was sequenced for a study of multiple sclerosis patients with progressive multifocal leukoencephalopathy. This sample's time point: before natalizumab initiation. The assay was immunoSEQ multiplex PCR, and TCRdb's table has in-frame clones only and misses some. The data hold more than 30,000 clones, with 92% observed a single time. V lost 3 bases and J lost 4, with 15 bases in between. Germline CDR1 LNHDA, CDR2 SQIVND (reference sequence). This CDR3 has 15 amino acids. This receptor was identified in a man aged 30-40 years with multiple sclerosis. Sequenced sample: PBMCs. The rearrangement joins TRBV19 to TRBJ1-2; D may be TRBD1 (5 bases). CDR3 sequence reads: CASSMGLLGVYGYTF. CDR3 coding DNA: TGTGCCAGTAGTATGGGCCTATTGGGGGTCTATGGCTACACCTTC.